The 9 T cell receptor beta chains below come from one sample, sequenced in a study of early T cells in non-severe SARS-CoV-2 infection. TCRdb called the 5' RACE reads again in MiXCR, with one record for every CDR3 protein. Here the sample spans tens of thousands of distinct CDR3 sequences, under 8% being singletons. The material sequenced was whole blood. These receptors were taken from an adult who was a healthcare worker with PCR-confirmed SARS-CoV-2 infection or an uninfected control (not recorded which).

Worth noting for this clonotype: This may come from a read error, since a much larger clone is one base off. The rearrangement joins TRBV24-1 to TRBJ2-7; no reliable D call. Germline assignment: CDR1 KGHDR and CDR2 SFDVKD. Trimming shortened V by 5 bases and J by 12 bases, and 13 bases separated the two germline ends. CDR3 size: 11 residues. The CDR3 DNA reads TGTGCCACCAGTGGCGGTTCCTCCTGGTACTTC. Protein sequence: CATSGGSSWYF.

The gene calls are TRBV5-1 and TRBJ2-1; D is unresolved. Germline V lookup: CDR1 SGHRS, CDR2 YFSETQ. CDR3 length: 14 residues. The germline V and J ends were trimmed by 0 bases and 9 bases, with 13 bases remaining between them. CDR3 loop: CASSLDGPRGEQFF. CDR3 bases: TGCGCCAGCAGCTTGGACGGTCCTAGAGGTGAGCAGTTCTTC.

This chain's CDR3 is CASSSFLLSSYNEQFF. The DNA of the CDR3 is TGTGCCAGCAGCTCCTTCTTACTGAGCTCCTACAATGAGCAGTTCTTC. The J gene is TRBJ2-1, the V gene TRBV7-6; unclear D gene. Germline lookup yields CDR1 SGHVS and CDR2 FNYEAQ. The CDR3 has 16 residues. Trimming stripped 4 bases from V and 0 bases from J, with 13 bases between.

CDR3 bases: TGTGCCAGCAGCTTACTAGCGGACTCCTACAATGAGCAGTTCTTC. It is translated as CASSLLADSYNEQFF. This sequence joins TRBV7-8 and TRBJ2-1, with 7 bases lining up with TRBD2. V dropped 2 bases and J dropped 0; count of bases not matched to a gene: 1. CDR1 and CDR2 (germline): SGHVS, FQNEAQ. The CDR3 is made up of 15 amino acids.

This clonotype was seen many times. V usage is TRBV11-2 and J usage is TRBJ1-5; D unresolved. This CDR3 spans 13 amino acids. Trimming took 1 base from V and 3 from J, leaving 4 bases between them. Germline V lookup: CDR1 SGHAT, CDR2 FQNNGV. In DNA, the CDR3 is TGTGCCAGCAGCTTAGCCAACAATCAGCCCCAGCATTTT. It is translated as CASSLANNQPQHF.

This clonotype appeared many times. This chain links TRBV5-4 with TRBJ2-7, with TRBD2 matching 11 bases. Germline V CDR1 and CDR2: SGHNT, YYREEE (reference sequence). The CDR3 contains 15 residues. The trim removed 5 bases at V and 3 bases at J, leaving 7 bases unmatched. This CDR3 is CASSHTGTSGYEQYF. The CDR3 coding sequence is TGTGCCAGCAGTCATACCGGGACTAGCGGCTACGAGCAGTACTTC.

This clonotype was seen at least ten times. V and J are TRBV7-9 and TRBJ1-1; D possibly corresponds to TRBD1 (6 bases). The V and J ends lost 7 bases and 0 bases respectively, with 12 bases between them. The germline CDR1 and CDR2 sequences are SEHNR and FQNEAQ (reference sequence). The CDR3 is 14 residues long. The CDR3 DNA reads as TGTGCCAGCATAAGTCAGGGGTTGAACACTGAAGCTTTCTTT. This encodes CASISQGLNTEAFF.

The CDR3 here is CSVEDSRITGELFF. Here the CDR3 DNA reads TGCAGCGTTGAAGATTCCAGGATCACCGGGGAGCTGTTTTTT. The chain carries TRBV29-1 and TRBJ2-2; no clear D. The CDR3 extends over 14 amino acids. The V and J ends lost 0 bases and 4 bases respectively, with 9 bases between them. Germline V lookup: CDR1 SQVTM, CDR2 ANQGSEA.

This clonotype showed up many times. The chain combines TRBV25-1 with TRBJ1-2; D remains ambiguous. The CDR3 is 13 residues long. Trimming stripped 5 bases from V and 8 bases from J, with 15 bases between. Germline CDR1 reads MGHDK; CDR2 reads SYGVNS. CDR3 amino acids: CASSPPGQRGYTF. The CDR3 nucleotides read TGTGCCAGCAGTCCCCCCGGCCAAAGAGGCTACACCTTC.